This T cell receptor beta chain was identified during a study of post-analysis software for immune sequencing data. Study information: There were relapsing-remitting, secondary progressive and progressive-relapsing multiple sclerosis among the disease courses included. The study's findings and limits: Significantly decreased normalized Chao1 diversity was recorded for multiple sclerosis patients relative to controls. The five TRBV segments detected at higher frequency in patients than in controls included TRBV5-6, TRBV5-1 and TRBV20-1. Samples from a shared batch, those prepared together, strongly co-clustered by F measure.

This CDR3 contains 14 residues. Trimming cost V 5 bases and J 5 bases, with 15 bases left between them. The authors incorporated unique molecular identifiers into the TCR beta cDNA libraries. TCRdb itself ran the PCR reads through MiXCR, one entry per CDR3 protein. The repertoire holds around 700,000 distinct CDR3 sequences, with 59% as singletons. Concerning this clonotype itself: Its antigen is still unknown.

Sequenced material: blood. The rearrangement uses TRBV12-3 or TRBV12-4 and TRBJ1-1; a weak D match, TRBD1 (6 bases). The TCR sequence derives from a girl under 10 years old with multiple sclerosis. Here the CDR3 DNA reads TGTGCCAGCAGTGGTACGGGGGGCCGGACTGAAGCTTTCTTT. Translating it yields CASSGTGGRTEAFF.